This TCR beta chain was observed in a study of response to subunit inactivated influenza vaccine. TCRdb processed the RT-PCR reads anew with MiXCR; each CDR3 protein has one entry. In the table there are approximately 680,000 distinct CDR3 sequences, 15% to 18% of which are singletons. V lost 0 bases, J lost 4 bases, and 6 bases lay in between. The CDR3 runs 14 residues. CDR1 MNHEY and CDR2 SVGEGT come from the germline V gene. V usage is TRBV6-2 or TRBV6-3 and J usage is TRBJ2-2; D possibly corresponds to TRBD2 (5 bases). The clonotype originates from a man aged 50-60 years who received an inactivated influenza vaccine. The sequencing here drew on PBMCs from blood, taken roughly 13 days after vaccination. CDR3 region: CASSYSTSTGELFF. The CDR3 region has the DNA TGTGCCAGCAGTTACTCAACTAGCACCGGGGAGCTGTTTTTT.